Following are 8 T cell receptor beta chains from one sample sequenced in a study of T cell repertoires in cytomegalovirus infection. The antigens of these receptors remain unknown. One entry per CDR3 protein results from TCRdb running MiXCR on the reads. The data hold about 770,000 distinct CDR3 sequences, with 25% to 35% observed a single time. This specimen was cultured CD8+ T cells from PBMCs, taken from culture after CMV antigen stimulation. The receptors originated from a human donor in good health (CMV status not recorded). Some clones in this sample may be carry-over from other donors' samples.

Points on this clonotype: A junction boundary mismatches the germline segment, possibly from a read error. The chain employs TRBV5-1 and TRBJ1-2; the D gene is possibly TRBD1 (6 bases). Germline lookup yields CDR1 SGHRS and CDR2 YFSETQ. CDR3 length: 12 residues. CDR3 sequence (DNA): TGCGCCAACAGCACGTACAGGGATGGCTACACCTTC. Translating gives CANSTYRDGYTF.

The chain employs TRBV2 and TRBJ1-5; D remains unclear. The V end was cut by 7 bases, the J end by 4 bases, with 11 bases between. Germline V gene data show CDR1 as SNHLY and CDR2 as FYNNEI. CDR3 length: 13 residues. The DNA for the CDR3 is TGTGCCAGCAACTCAGCTATTAATCAGCCCCAGCATTTT. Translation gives CASNSAINQPQHF.

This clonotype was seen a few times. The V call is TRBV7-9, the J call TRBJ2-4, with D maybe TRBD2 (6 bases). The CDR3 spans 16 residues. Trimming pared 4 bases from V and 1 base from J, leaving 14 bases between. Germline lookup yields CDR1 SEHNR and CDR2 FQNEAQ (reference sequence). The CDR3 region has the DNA TGTGCCAGCAGCTCTCTCGGGGGTAGGGCCAAAAACATTCAGTACTTC. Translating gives CASSSLGGRAKNIQYF.

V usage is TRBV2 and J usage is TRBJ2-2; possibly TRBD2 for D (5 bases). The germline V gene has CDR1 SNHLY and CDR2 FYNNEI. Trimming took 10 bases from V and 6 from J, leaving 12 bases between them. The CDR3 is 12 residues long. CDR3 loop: CAILLGAGELFF. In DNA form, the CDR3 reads TGTGCCATCCTTTTGGGAGCCGGGGAGCTGTTTTTT. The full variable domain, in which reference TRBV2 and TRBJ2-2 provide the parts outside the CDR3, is EPEVTQTPSHQVTQMGQEVILRCVPISNHLYFYWYRQILGQKVEFLVSFYNNEISEKSEIFDDQFSVERPDGSNFTLKIRSTKLEDSAMYFCAILLGAGELFFGEGSRLTVL.

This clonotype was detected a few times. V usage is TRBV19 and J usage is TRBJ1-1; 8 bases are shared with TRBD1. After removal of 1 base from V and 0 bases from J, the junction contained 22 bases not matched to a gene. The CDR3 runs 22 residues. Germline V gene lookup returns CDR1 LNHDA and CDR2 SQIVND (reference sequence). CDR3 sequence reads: CASSIGTLGGEGQVGMNTEAFF. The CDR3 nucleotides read TGTGCCAGTAGTATAGGAACCTTAGGGGGGGAGGGACAGGTGGGAATGAACACTGAAGCTTTCTTT.

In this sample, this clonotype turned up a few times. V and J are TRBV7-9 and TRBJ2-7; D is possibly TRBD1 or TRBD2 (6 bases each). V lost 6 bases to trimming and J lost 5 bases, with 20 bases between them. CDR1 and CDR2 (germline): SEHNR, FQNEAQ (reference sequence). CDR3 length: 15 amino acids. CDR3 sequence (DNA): TGTGCCAGCAGTCGCAACGGACGGGGGCCGGACGAGCAGTACTTC. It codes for CASSRNGRGPDEQYF.

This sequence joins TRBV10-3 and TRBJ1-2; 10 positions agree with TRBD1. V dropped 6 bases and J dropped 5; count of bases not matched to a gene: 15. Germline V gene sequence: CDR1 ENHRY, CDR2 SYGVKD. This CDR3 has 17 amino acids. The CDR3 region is CAISRTLTGGPGYGYTF. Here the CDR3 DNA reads TGTGCCATCAGCCGCACTTTGACAGGGGGCCCAGGGTATGGCTACACCTTC.

CDR3 loop: CASSPSGLYQETQYF. The CDR3 DNA follows: TGTGCCAGTAGCCCTAGCGGGCTGTACCAAGAGACCCAGTACTTC. V and J are TRBV19 and TRBJ2-5; 8 nucleotides line up with TRBD2. This CDR3 has 15 residues. Germline values: CDR1 LNHDA, CDR2 SQIVND (reference sequence). Germline trimming cut 6 bases from V and 0 bases from J; bases unmatched to any gene: 6. Complete variable domain (other parts from reference TRBV19 and TRBJ2-5): DGGITQSPKYLFRKEGQNVTLSCEQNLNHDAMYWYRQDPGQGLRLIYYSQIVNDFQKGDIAEGYSVSREKKESFPLTVTSAQKNPTAFYLCASSPSGLYQETQYFGPGTRLLVL.